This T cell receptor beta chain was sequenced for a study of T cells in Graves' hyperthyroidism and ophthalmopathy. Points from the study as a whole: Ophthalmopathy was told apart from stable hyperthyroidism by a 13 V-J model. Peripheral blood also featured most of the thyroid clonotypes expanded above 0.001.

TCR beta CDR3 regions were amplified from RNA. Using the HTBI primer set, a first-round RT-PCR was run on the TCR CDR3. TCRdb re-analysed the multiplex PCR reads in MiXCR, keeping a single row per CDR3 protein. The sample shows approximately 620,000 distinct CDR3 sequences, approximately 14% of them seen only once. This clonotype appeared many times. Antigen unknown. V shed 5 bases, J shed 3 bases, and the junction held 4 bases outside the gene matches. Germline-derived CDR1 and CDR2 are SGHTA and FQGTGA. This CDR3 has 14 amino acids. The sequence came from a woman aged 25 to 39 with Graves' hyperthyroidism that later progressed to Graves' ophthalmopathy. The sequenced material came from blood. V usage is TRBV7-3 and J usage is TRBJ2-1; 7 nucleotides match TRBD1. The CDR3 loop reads CASSPGQVYNEQFF. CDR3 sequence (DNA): TGTGCCAGCAGCCCCGGACAGGTCTACAATGAGCAGTTCTTC. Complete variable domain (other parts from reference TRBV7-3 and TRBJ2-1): GAGVSQTPSNKVTEKGKYVELRCDPISGHTALYWYRQSLGQGPEFLIYFQGTGAADDSGLPNDRFFAVRPEGSVSTLKIQRTERGDSAVYLCASSPGQVYNEQFFGPGTRLTVL.